This T cell receptor beta chain comes out of a study of blood T cell repertoires in COVID-19. As for the study in general: The United States, Italy and Spain provided the acute and convalescent COVID-19 samples. Nucleic acid was either cDNA or gDNA, and it came from T cells, B-cell-depleted T cells, or PBMCs.

This CDR3 contains 16 residues. CDR1 is LNHNV, CDR2 YYDKDF, per germline (reference sequence). V shed 0 bases and J shed 2 bases, with 10 bases lying between them. The study recruited people aged about 18 to 95 years across around 23 US areas. Cohort 3 recovery required two negative PCRs, clearance, or symptom resolution. Measured with immunoSEQ multiplex PCR; TCRdb has only the in-frame clones, and not every one. The table records some 290,000 clones, about nine tenths of them present only once. This sequence was found in a woman aged 25 to 39 who had recovered from COVID-19. The rearrangement links TRBV15 to TRBJ2-2; D unresolved. Sequences were obtained from PBMCs or T cells enriched from blood (not recorded which). CDR3 nucleotides: TGTGCCACCAGCAGAGATCTCACAGTCAACACCGGGGAGCTGTTTTTT. It translates to CATSRDLTVNTGELFF.